This T cell receptor (beta chain) originates from a study of T cell repertoires in cytomegalovirus infection. In the study overall: Shared public TCR beta signatures pointed to both CMV infection and a matching HLA type. Findings of the study overall: Pooled public TCR beta family frequency picked out CMV carriers with the relevant HLA. HLA-C-restricted, CMV-specific TCR beta clonotypes were dominant ex vivo.

Using its own MiXCR run on the reads, TCRdb lists one record per CDR3 protein. The sample comprises fewer than 200,000 distinct CDR3 sequences, approximately 15% of which are singletons, and over 20% rests with the top ten. On this clonotype: The antigen is not known.

Germline-derived CDR1 and CDR2 are LGHNT and FRNRAP. The CDR3 spans 12 residues. The chain joins TRBV12-5 to TRBJ1-2; 7 positions agree with TRBD1. The sequence was collected from a human donor in good health (CMV status not recorded). Some clones in this sample may be carry-over from other donors' samples. Input material: PBMCs. CDR3 loop: CTYRDSDYGYTF. DNA for the CDR3: TGTACATACCGGGACAGCGACTATGGCTACACCTTC.